The table lists the clone carrying this T cell receptor beta chain with many counts. Its antigen is not identified. TCRdb processed the RT-PCR reads anew with MiXCR; each CDR3 protein has one entry. This sample has around 580,000 distinct CDR3 sequences; 10% to 15% occur once, and the top ten carry 10%. The CDR3 extends over 14 amino acids. Germline assignment: CDR1 SGHRS and CDR2 YFSETQ. The V end was cut by 0 bases, the J end by 6 bases, with 10 bases between. This specimen comes from a study of response to subunit inactivated influenza vaccine. Whole-study results and caveats: Each seasonal flu vaccination may recruit only limited new T cells, authors suggested.

Specimen: PBMCs from blood, collected on the day of vaccination. The clonotype was recovered from a man aged 45-65 years who received an inactivated influenza vaccine. The chain recombines TRBV5-1 with TRBJ2-1; D is ambiguous. CDR3 nucleotide sequence: TGCGCCAGCAGCTTGGAGCTAGTGATCAATGAGCAGTTCTTC. It is translated as CASSLELVINEQFF. The complete variable domain, with remaining parts taken from reference TRBV5-1 and TRBJ2-1, reads KAGVTQTPRYLIKTRGQQVTLSCSPISGHRSVSWYQQTPGQGLQFLFEYFSETQRNKGNFPGRFSGRQFSNSRSEMNVSTLELGDSALYLCASSLELVINEQFFGPGTRLTVL.